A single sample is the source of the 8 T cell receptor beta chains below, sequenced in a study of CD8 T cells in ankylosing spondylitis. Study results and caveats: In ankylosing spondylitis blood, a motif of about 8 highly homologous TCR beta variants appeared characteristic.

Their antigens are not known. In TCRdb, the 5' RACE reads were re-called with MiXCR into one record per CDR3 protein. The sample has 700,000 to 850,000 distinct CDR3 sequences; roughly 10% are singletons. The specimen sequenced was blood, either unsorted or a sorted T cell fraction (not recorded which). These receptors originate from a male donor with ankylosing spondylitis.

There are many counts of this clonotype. The CDR3 reads CASSLTSGLAKNIQYF. The CDR3 nucleotides are TGCGCCAGCAGCTTGACTAGCGGATTAGCCAAAAACATTCAGTACTTC. The genes are TRBV5-1 and TRBJ2-4; 8 nucleotides match TRBD2. Germline V gene lookup returns CDR1 SGHRS and CDR2 YFSETQ. The CDR3 has 16 amino acids. With V trimmed by 1 base and J by 0 bases, 3 bases remained unmatched.

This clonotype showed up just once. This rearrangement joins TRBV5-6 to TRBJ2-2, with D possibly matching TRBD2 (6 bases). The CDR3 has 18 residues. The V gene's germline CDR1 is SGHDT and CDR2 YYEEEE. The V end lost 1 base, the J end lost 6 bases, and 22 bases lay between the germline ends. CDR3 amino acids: CASSLSRDFQTKPGELFF. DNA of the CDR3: TGTGCCAGCAGCTTGTCCCGGGACTTCCAGACGAAACCCGGGGAGCTGTTTTTT.

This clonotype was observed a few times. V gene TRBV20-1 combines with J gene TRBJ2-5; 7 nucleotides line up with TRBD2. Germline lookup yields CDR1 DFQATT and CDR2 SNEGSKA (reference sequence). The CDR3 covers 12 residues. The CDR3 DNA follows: TGCAGCCCTGGTGGCGGGAGAGAGACCCAGTACTTC. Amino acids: CSPGGGRETQYF.

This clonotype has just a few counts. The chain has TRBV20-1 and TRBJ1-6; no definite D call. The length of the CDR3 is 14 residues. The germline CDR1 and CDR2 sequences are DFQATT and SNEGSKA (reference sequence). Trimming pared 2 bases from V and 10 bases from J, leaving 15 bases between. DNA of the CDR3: TGCAGTGCTAGACCTGCTTCCTACGGCTCACCCCTCCACTTT. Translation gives CSARPASYGSPLHF.

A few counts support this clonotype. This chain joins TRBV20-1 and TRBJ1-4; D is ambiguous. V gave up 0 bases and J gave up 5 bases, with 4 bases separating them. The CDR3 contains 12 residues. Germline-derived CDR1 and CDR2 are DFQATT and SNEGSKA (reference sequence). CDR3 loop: CSARERNEKLFF. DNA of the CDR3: TGCAGTGCTAGAGAAAGGAATGAAAAACTGTTTTTT.

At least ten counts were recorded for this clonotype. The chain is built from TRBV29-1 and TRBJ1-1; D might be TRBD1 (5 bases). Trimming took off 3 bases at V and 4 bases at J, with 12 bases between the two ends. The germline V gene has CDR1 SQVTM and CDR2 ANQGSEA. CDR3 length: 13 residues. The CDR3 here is CSVDWGAGTEAFF. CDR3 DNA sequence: TGCAGCGTTGACTGGGGCGCCGGCACTGAAGCTTTCTTT.

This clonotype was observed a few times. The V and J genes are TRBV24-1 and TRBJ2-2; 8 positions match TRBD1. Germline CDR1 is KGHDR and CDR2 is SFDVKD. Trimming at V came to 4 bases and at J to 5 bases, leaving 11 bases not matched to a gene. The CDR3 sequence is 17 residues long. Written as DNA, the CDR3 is TGTGCCACCAGTGACCGCGGAGGTCAGGGGGCTACCGGGGAGCTGTTTTTT. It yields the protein CATSDRGGQGATGELFF.

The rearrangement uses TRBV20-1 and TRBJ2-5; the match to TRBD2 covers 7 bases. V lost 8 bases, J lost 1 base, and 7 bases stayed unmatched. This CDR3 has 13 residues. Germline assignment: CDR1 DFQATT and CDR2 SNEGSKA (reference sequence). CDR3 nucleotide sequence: TGCAGTCCTCTGACGGGGGGCCAAGAGACCCAGTACTTC. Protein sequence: CSPLTGGQETQYF.